These 4 T cell receptor beta chains came from one sample sequenced in a study of CD8 T cells in Susac syndrome. Random-hexamer reverse transcription was applied to roughly 0.5 to 1 ug RNA. TCRdb used MiXCR to reprocess the immunoSEQ multiplex PCR reads, holding one entry per CDR3 protein. In the table there are 200,000 to 250,000 distinct CDR3 sequences, roughly 96% of which are singletons. Sequenced sample: CD4+ T cells from PBMCs. The receptors were sampled from a human donor with multiple sclerosis.

The chain has TRBV7-3 and TRBJ2-3, with D uncertain. V shed 3 bases and J shed 4 bases, with 11 bases lying between them. Looked up from germline, CDR1 is SGHTA and CDR2 is FQGTGA. This CDR3 spans 14 amino acids. The CDR3 DNA is TGTGCCAGCAGCTTCCTGAAGGGTTCAGATACGCAGTATTTT. Encoded protein: CASSFLKGSDTQYF. Using reference TRBV7-3 and TRBJ2-3 for the parts outside the CDR3, the full variable domain is GAGVSQTPSNKVTEKGKYVELRCDPISGHTALYWYRQSLGQGPEFLIYFQGTGAADDSGLPNDRFFAVRPEGSVSTLKIQRTERGDSAVYLCASSFLKGSDTQYFGPGTRLTVL.

CDR3 bases: TGTGCCAGCAGCCAAGGGGTTTCGGCTAGCGGGAGGGCCTACTACAATGAGCAGTTCTTC. Protein sequence: CASSQGVSASGRAYYNEQFF. The rearrangement links TRBV4-2 to TRBJ2-1, with 12 bases fitting TRBD2. Germline V gene lookup returns CDR1 LGHNA and CDR2 YNFKEQ. The CDR3 is made up of 20 amino acids. After removal of 1 base from V and 3 bases from J, the junction contained 13 bases not matched to a gene.

The V gene is TRBV20-1, the J gene TRBJ2-3; TRBD2 matches 10 bases. This CDR3 spans 15 amino acids. CDR1 is DFQATT, CDR2 SNEGSKA, per germline (reference sequence). V gave up 3 bases and J gave up 6 bases; unmatched junction bases: 9. Here the CDR3 DNA reads TGCAGTGCTAGGTTACCGGGACTAGCGTGGGATACGCAGTATTTT. Amino acid sequence: CSARLPGLAWDTQYF.

V gene TRBV20-1 combines with J gene TRBJ2-3; D remains unclear. The CDR3 is made up of 12 amino acids. Deletions cut 4 bases from V and 6 bases from J, with 11 bases between. Germline lookup yields CDR1 DFQATT and CDR2 SNEGSKA (reference sequence). CDR3 sequence: CSANRERDTQYF. The CDR3 nucleotides are TGCAGTGCTAACCGCGAAAGGGATACGCAGTATTTT.